Reported below is one TCR beta chain. The antigen is unknown. This sample stems from a study of T cells in narcolepsy. This CDR3 spans 16 amino acids. The V segment lost 4 bases and the J segment 9 bases; nucleotides outside the gene matches: 14. Germline V gives CDR1 SGDLS, CDR2 YYNGEE. Some clones are missing from TCRdb's copy, which holds only in-frame ones; the method was immunoSEQ multiplex PCR. The sample lists just over 20,000 clones, about 91% occurring once. Findings of the study overall: Some memory CD4+ repertoires had no autoreactive clone sequences. Blood of same and different patients, but not healthy controls, reportedly held recurring autoreactive clonotypes. HCRT-specific and TRIB2-specific autoreactive clonotypes appeared among same-patient CSF and blood CD4+ clonotypes.

V usage is TRBV9 and J usage is TRBJ2-1, with 9 bases lining up with TRBD2. The sample consisted of CD45RA- memory CD4+ T cells from PBMCs. The sequence was obtained from a human donor with narcolepsy. The CDR3 DNA reads as TGTGCCAGCAGCTCCACCAGCGGGAGGAGGTTGGGTGAGCAGTTCTTC. Translation gives CASSSTSGRRLGEQFF.